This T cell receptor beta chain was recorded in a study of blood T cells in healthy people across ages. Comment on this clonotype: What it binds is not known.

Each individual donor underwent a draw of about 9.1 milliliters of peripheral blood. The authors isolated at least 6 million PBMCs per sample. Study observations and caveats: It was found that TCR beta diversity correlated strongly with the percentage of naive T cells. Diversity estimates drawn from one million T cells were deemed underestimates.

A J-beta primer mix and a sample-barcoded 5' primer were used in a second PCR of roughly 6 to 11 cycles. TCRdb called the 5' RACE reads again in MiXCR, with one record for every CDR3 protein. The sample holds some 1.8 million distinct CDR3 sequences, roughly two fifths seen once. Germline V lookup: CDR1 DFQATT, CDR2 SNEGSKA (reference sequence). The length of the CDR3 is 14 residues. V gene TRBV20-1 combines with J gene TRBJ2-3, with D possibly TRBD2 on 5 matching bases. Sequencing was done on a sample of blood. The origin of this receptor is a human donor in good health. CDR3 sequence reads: CSAHGVALLDTQYF. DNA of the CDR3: TGCAGCGCTCACGGGGTTGCCCTTTTGGATACGCAGTATTTT.